Listed here is a single T cell receptor (beta chain). What it binds is unknown. Trimming cost V 0 bases and J 4 bases, with 8 bases left between them. The CDR3 contains 14 residues. In germline, CDR1 is SGHRS, CDR2 YFSETQ. The sample originates from a study of cytomegalovirus exposure and HLA in healthy donors. Study background: From HLA-typed donors, an early data release held 70 million to 95 million unique TCRs. Study outcomes and limitations: Most CMV-associated TCR beta chains appeared HLA-restricted in a later analysis. Later analysis showed TCR association rates varying by HLA locus, highest for DRB1 and lowest for HLA-C.

The primer mix had 60 Vbeta and 13 Jbeta primers. Source study methods: In a later analysis, around 12 million of around 75 million unique beta chains occurred in at least two donors. Here immunoSEQ multiplex PCR was the method, and the copy in TCRdb shows in-frame clones only, minus some. V and J calls and clone size are as listed in that table; D and trimming were resolved from the DNA. The profile shows approximately 140,000 clones, about four fifths of them singletons. Sequenced sample: PBMCs. The receptor's source is a man aged 35-49 years in good health and CMV-seropositive. The chain has TRBV5-1 and TRBJ1-5, with D perhaps TRBD1 (5 bases). CDR3: CASSLESGNQPQHF. The CDR3 nucleotides read TGCGCCAGCAGCTTGGAATCAGGGAATCAGCCCCAGCATTTT. Looking up the rest from reference TRBV5-1 and TRBJ1-5 gives the full variable domain: KAGVTQTPRYLIKTRGQQVTLSCSPISGHRSVSWYQQTPGQGLQFLFEYFSETQRNKGNFPGRFSGRQFSNSRSEMNVSTLELGDSALYLCASSLESGNQPQHFGDGTRLSIL.